These 27 T cell receptor beta chains came from one sample sequenced in a study of cytomegalovirus exposure and HLA in healthy donors (dated by TCRdb to the late 2010s). Library generation was performed with the immunoSEQ multiplex PCR assay. For the multiplex PCR, a mixture combining 60 forward primers for TCR Vbeta segments and 13 reverse primers for TCR Jbeta segments was used. The source is immuneACCESS, and TCRdb retained only in-frame sequences with V and J called. Part of the clones is not carried over; for the studies checked, unresolved V genes explain less than half of this, and the remainder is unexplained. For this sample there are some 130,000 clones; approximately 85% appear just once. The ten largest clones add up to 6.7% of the sample. Sample: PBMCs. These receptors all stem from a woman in her 30s in good health and CMV-seropositive.

Details on this clone: This CDR3 fails to terminate in the conserved phenylalanine or tryptophan, so it likely reflects a read error. V usage is TRBV7-8 and J usage is TRBJ1-1; D is unresolved. CDR1 SGHVS and CDR2 FQNEAQ come from the germline V gene. V was shortened by 3 bases and J by 8 bases, with 13 bases between the two germline ends. CDR3 length equals 13 residues. DNA for the CDR3: TGTGCCAGCAGCTTCTCTCGTGTCTCCGAAGCTTTCCTT. This translates into CASSFSRVSEAFL.

The CDR3 sequence is CASSPPEVENEKLFF. For the CDR3, the DNA is TGTGCCAGCAGCCCCCCCGAGGTAGAAAATGAAAAACTGTTTTTT. The chain links TRBV7-9 to TRBJ1-4; D call uncertain. CDR1 is SEHNR and CDR2 is FQNEAQ in the germline V gene (reference sequence). Trimming took 5 bases from V and 5 from J, leaving 15 bases between them. This CDR3 contains 15 residues.

The rearrangement joins TRBV25-1 to TRBJ2-7, with 9 nucleotides matching TRBD1. The V gene end was trimmed by 6 bases and the J gene end by 4 bases; junction bases not matched to a gene: 4. The germline CDR1 and CDR2 sequences are MGHDK and SYGVNS. The CDR3 is 13 amino acids. The CDR3 DNA follows: TGTGCCAGCAGGGGGACAGGGTTATACGAGCAGTACTTC. This gives the protein CASRGTGLYEQYF.

This chain joins TRBV30 and TRBJ2-1; 11 nucleotides line up with TRBD1. The CDR3 consists of 14 residues. The V segment lost 2 bases and the J segment 10 bases; nucleotides outside the gene matches: 7. Germline V gene lookup returns CDR1 GTSNPN and CDR2 SVGIG (reference sequence). CDR3 DNA: TGTGCCTGGAGTACGGGACAGGGGGTAGGGGAGCAGTTCTTC. It yields the protein CAWSTGQGVGEQFF.

The chain is built from TRBV28 and TRBJ1-1; D gene ambiguous. Trimming shortened V by 5 bases and J by 11 bases, and 15 bases separated the two germline ends. The CDR3 loop spans 12 amino acids. CDR1 is MDHEN, CDR2 SYDVKM, per germline. The CDR3 reads CASSPVYLSAFF. DNA for the CDR3: TGTGCCAGCAGTCCCGTATATTTGAGTGCTTTCTTT.

CDR3 in amino acids: CATSRDRSSGNYNEQFF. CDR3 coding DNA: TGTGCCACCAGCAGAGATCGGAGTAGCGGGAATTACAATGAGCAGTTCTTC. The chain employs TRBV15 and TRBJ2-1, with TRBD2 matching over 8 bases. The germline gives CDR1 LNHNV, CDR2 YYDKDF (reference sequence). The CDR3 runs to 17 residues. The V segment lost 0 bases and the J segment 4 bases; nucleotides outside the gene matches: 8.

V gene TRBV5-4 combines with J gene TRBJ2-3; 8 bases fit TRBD2. Germline loops: CDR1 SGHNT, CDR2 YYREEE (reference sequence). The CDR3 runs to 16 residues. The trim removed 2 bases at V and 5 bases at J, leaving 10 bases unmatched. The CDR3 sequence is CASSFPGLEGEDTQYF. The CDR3, as DNA: TGTGCCAGCAGCTTCCCGGGACTAGAGGGGGAAGATACGCAGTATTTT.

This chain connects TRBV6-6 to TRBJ2-6; D is unclear. V lost 5 bases, J lost 2 bases, and 10 bases lay in between. This CDR3 has 15 residues. Per germline, CDR1 MNHNY and CDR2 SVGAGI (reference sequence). This CDR3 reads CASSTRSAGANVLTF. The CDR3 DNA reads TGTGCCAGCAGTACCCGAAGCGCTGGGGCCAACGTCCTGACTTTC.

The V gene is TRBV11-3, the J gene TRBJ2-3, with TRBD1 as a possible D gene (5 bases). V was cut by 1 base and J by 11 bases, with 7 bases left in between. The CDR3 is 11 residues long. Germline values: CDR1 SGHNT, CDR2 YENEEA. The CDR3 region is CASSLGQKQYF. CDR3 nucleotide sequence: TGTGCCAGCAGCTTAGGACAGAAGCAGTATTTT.

The chain has TRBV7-9 and TRBJ1-2, with unresolved D. Germline loops: CDR1 SEHNR, CDR2 FQNEAQ (reference sequence). The CDR3 has 10 amino acids. V lost 10 bases and J lost 7, with 10 bases in between. CDR3 nucleotides: TGTGCCACCGGGGAGGGTGGCTACACCTTC. Amino acid sequence: CATGEGGYTF.

The V call is TRBV7-9, the J call TRBJ1-2; D may be TRBD1 (5 bases). V lost 7 bases and J 4 bases, leaving 16 bases between the germline ends. The CDR3 contains 14 residues. In germline, CDR1 is SEHNR, CDR2 FQNEAQ (reference sequence). CDR3 nucleotide sequence: TGTGCCAGCACCCCAGTGGGCGGGGGCTATGGCTACACCTTC. Its protein product is CASTPVGGGYGYTF.

A single count supports this clone. The chain links TRBV28 to TRBJ2-1; a weak D match, TRBD2 (7 bases). Germline-derived CDR1 and CDR2 are MDHEN and SYDVKM. Trimming pared 11 bases from V and 0 bases from J, leaving 23 bases between. The CDR3 consists of 17 residues. CDR3 sequence: CAARSGGPLSSYNEQFF. CDR3 nucleotide sequence: TGTGCCGCCCGCTCCGGGGGGCCTTTAAGCTCCTACAATGAGCAGTTCTTC.

The chain has TRBV6-1 and TRBJ1-4, with 9 nucleotides matching TRBD1. J lost 8 bases, V lost 7 bases, and 8 bases had no gene match. The CDR3 runs 14 residues. Germline V CDR1 and CDR2: MNHNS, SASEGT. CDR3 coding DNA: TGTGCCAGCACCGAGGGACAGGGTTGGGAAAAACTGTTTTTT. The encoded protein is CASTEGQGWEKLFF.

J is TRBJ2-2 and V is TRBV18, with 10 bases identical to TRBD2. The CDR3 extends over 18 amino acids. Germline V gives CDR1 KGHSH, CDR2 LQKENI. V gave up 2 bases and J gave up 0 bases; unmatched junction bases: 6. In DNA, the CDR3 is TGTGCCAGCTCACCAGGGGCTAGCGGGGGAGCGAACACCGGGGAGCTGTTTTTT. Its translation is CASSPGASGGANTGELFF.

The chain couples TRBV28 to TRBJ2-1; 8 positions agree with TRBD2. This CDR3 has 15 amino acids. Germline lookup yields CDR1 MDHEN and CDR2 SYDVKM. J gave up 7 bases and V 2 bases, and 7 bases lay outside the gene matches. The CDR3 loop reads CASSLAGGFGNEQFF. CDR3 DNA sequence: TGTGCCAGCAGTTTAGCGGGAGGCTTTGGGAATGAGCAGTTCTTC.

The chain carries TRBV5-5 and TRBJ2-3; weak D call: TRBD2 (6 bases). This CDR3 spans 17 amino acids. Trimming shortened V by 5 bases and J by 3 bases, and 22 bases separated the two germline ends. CDR1 is SGHKS, CDR2 YYEKEE, per germline (reference sequence). DNA of the CDR3: TGTGCCAGCAGTTGGGCTTCCGGGAGACTCGGGACAGATACGCAGTATTTT. It translates to CASSWASGRLGTDTQYF. Full variable domain (remainder filled in from reference TRBV5-5 and TRBJ2-3): DAGVTQSPTHLIKTRGQQVTLRCSPISGHKSVSWYQQVLGQGPQFIFQYYEKEERGRGNFPDRFSARQFPNYSSELNVNALLLGDSALYLCASSWASGRLGTDTQYFGPGTRLTVL.

On this clone itself: The junction does not match germline at one end; this may be a read error. V is TRBV7-7 and J is TRBJ2-5; D remains unclear. CDR1 and CDR2 from the germline V gene are SSHAT and FNYEAQ (reference sequence). The CDR3 has 14 amino acids. Here the CDR3 reads CASSLGGLQETQYF. The CDR3 DNA reads TGTGCTAGCAGCTTAGGTGGGCTCCAAGAGACCCAGTACTTC.

J is TRBJ2-7 and V is TRBV4-2; 14 positions agree with TRBD2. This CDR3 region has 14 residues. V was clipped by 4 bases and J by 6 bases; unmatched bases: 2. The germline CDR1 and CDR2 sequences are LGHNA and YNFKEQ. CDR3 in amino acids: CASSRTSGGSEQYF. The CDR3 region has the DNA TGTGCCAGCAGCCGGACTAGCGGGGGGTCCGAGCAGTACTTC.

This chain joins TRBV5-4 and TRBJ1-5, with no clear D. V gave up 0 bases and J gave up 5 bases, with 9 bases separating them. Germline values: CDR1 SGHNT, CDR2 YYREEE (reference sequence). The CDR3 has 14 residues. The chain's CDR3 is CASSLEPGDQPQHF. The CDR3 DNA reads as TGTGCCAGCAGCTTGGAACCGGGAGATCAGCCCCAGCATTTT.

This chain links TRBV6-5 with TRBJ2-7; D is ambiguous. The CDR3 is made up of 13 amino acids. V lost 0 bases and J lost 3, with 6 bases in between. From germline, CDR1 is MNHEY and CDR2 SVGAGI. The CDR3 loop reads CASSYSTHYEQYF. In DNA, the CDR3 is TGTGCCAGCAGTTACTCCACTCACTACGAGCAGTACTTC.

The chain joins TRBV6-1 to TRBJ2-3, with 11 bases lining up with TRBD2. This CDR3 is built from 15 residues. With 6 bases clipped from V and 4 bases from J, the junction kept 6 bases outside the gene matches. Germline lookup yields CDR1 MNHNS and CDR2 SASEGT. The CDR3 DNA reads as TGTGCCAGCAGGCTTACTAGCGGGAGTCCAGATACGCAGTATTTT. It is translated as CASRLTSGSPDTQYF.

The rearrangement links TRBV5-1 to TRBJ2-1, with D possibly being TRBD2 (5 bases). Trimming stripped 0 bases from V and 1 base from J, with 11 bases between. The germline V gene encodes CDR1 SGHRS and CDR2 YFSETQ. There are 16 residues in the CDR3. The CDR3 nucleotides read TGCGCCAGCAGCTTGGCGGCTGGGAGATCCTACAATGAGCAGTTCTTC. Translation: CASSLAAGRSYNEQFF.

The rearrangement joins TRBV2 to TRBJ1-1; 8 nucleotides line up with TRBD1. V lost 5 bases, J lost 7 bases, and 9 bases stayed unmatched. CDR1 SNHLY and CDR2 FYNNEI come from the germline V gene. This CDR3 is 14 amino acids long. The CDR3 coding sequence is TGTGCCAGCAGTCCTCAGGGGGCGCTGGGTGAAGCTTTCTTT. Protein: CASSPQGALGEAFF. Complete variable domain (other parts from reference TRBV2 and TRBJ1-1): EPEVTQTPSHQVTQMGQEVILRCVPISNHLYFYWYRQILGQKVEFLVSFYNNEISEKSEIFDDQFSVERPDGSNFTLKIRSTKLEDSAMYFCASSPQGALGEAFFGQGTRLTVV.

This sequence joins TRBV11-2 and TRBJ2-7; D remains ambiguous. Looked up from germline, CDR1 is SGHAT and CDR2 is FQNNGV. V was cut by 3 bases and J by 1 base, with 19 bases left in between. The CDR3 spans 17 residues. Here the CDR3 DNA reads TGTGCCAGCAGCTTCGCATCGGTTGACTTTTCTTCCTACGAGCAGTACTTC. As protein: CASSFASVDFSSYEQYF.

This sequence joins TRBV27 and TRBJ2-7; TRBD2 matches 8 bases. The germline gives CDR1 MNHEY, CDR2 SMNVEV (reference sequence). The CDR3 is 16 amino acids. Unmatched junction bases numbered 8, after V lost 2 bases and J lost 2 bases. Here the CDR3 reads CASSLAAGALPYEQYF. The CDR3 nucleotides read TGTGCCAGCAGTTTAGCAGCGGGGGCCCTTCCCTACGAGCAGTACTTC.

The J gene is TRBJ2-7, the V gene TRBV5-1; 8 nucleotides align to TRBD2. CDR1 SGHRS and CDR2 YFSETQ come from the germline V gene. J was trimmed by 1 base and V by 2 bases; bases with no gene match: 14. The CDR3 is made up of 18 amino acids. The CDR3 sequence: CASSFGGGPLYHSYEQYF. The CDR3 nucleotides are TGCGCCAGCAGCTTCGGGGGGGGGCCACTTTACCATTCCTACGAGCAGTACTTC.

The V and J genes are TRBV9 and TRBJ1-1; D is uncertain. Germline assignment: CDR1 SGDLS and CDR2 YYNGEE. V was shortened by 3 bases and J by 1 base, with 19 bases between the two germline ends. This CDR3 is 17 amino acids long. Here the CDR3 DNA reads TGTGCCAGCAGCGGCGAAGGTCGGGGATCCGGGAACACTGAAGCTTTCTTT. Its protein is CASSGEGRGSGNTEAFF.